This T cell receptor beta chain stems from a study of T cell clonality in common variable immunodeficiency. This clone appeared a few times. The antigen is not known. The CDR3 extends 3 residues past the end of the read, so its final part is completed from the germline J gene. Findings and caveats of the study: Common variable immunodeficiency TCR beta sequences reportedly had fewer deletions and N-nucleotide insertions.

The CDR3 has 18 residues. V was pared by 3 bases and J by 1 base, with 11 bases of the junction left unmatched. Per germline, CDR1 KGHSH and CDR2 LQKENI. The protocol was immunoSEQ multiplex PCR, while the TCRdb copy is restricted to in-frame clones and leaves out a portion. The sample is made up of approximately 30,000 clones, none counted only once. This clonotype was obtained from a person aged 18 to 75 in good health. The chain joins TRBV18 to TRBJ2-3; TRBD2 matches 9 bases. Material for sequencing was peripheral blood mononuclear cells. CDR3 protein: CASSPFFEAGGRTDTQYF. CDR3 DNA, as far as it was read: TGTGCCAGCTCACCGTTTTTCGAAGCGGGGGGACGCACAGATACG.